The entry below describes one T cell receptor (beta chain). The antigen it binds to is not known. The data originate from a study of monozygotic twins with inflammatory bowel disease (dated by TCRdb to the late 2010s). With respect to the entire study: The full study comprised 30 or so monozygotic twin pairs: nine German pairs (four IBD-concordant, five IBD-discordant) and 19 IBD-discordant Danish pairs. Disease-associated traits were sought mainly through comparisons between IBD patients and their genetically identical healthy co-twins within discordant pairs. Each individual had, on average, about 151 000 unique TCRalpha sequences and 181 000 unique TCRbeta sequences available for analysis. What the study reported, not specific to this receptor: Measured by the inverse Simpson index, TCRbeta repertoire diversity was lower in IBD patients than in their healthy co-twins. Compared with healthy twins, IBD patients shared fewer clonotypes with other individuals, and the difference was most pronounced in patients with signs of disease activity. Different T cell subtypes could not be distinguished in the analysis. Concordant and discordant twins showed no difference in repertoire similarity, possibly because of limited statistical power. Because patients received different immunosuppressive treatments, the repertoires may have picked up extra background noise and variability between individuals. The results gave no support for a single strong signal or clonotype linked to IBD.

Library preparation used 5' RACE. Preparation of each TCR library used around 3,500 ng of total RNA. cDNA was synthesized with SMARTScribe reverse transcriptase in eight separate reactions per sample. During cDNA synthesis, template switching introduced unique molecular identifiers that contained a 6-nucleotide sample barcode. TCRalpha and TCRbeta cDNA was amplified in two nested PCRs of 16 and 9 cycles, and bead purification was carried out after each PCR. Before amplification, the cDNA was treated with uracil DNA-glycosylase and purified using the QIAquick PCR purification kit. The second PCR was the step at which Illumina TruSeq-compatible adapters and sample-specific barcodes were added. Library quality and concentration were assessed using TapeStation and Qubit, and 4.5 to 6.5 ng of each library was pooled. Pooled libraries were sequenced on an Illumina HiSeq2500 single-index Rapid Run with 2 x 100 bp reads and custom sequencing primers. The study's processing was this. MiGEC version 1.2.6 was used for UMI-based consensus assembly to correct PCR and sequencing errors. V(D)J alignment, clonotype assembly and CDR3 extraction were performed with MiXCR version 2.1.1. To normalise gene usage, clonotype sharing and MAIT/NKT TCR abundance, the top 1000, 10 000 and 20 000 clonotypes in each sample were analysed. After downsampling to 27 000 UMIs, diversity was calculated as the inverse Simpson index using the vegan R package. Paired Mann-Whitney U tests were applied to discordant twin pairs, and Benjamini-Hochberg correction was used for multiple testing. TCRdb reprocessed the reads and provides one entry for every CDR3 protein sequence; no DNA is given. In this record, the V and J calls reflect TCRdb's handling and not the investigators' own analysis. This sample's table lists about 330,000 distinct CDR3 sequences. The ten largest clones capture roughly 2% of the sample.

A roughly 2.5 ml peripheral blood sample was drawn into PAXgene tubes per donor and stored at -80°C. Total RNA was isolated from whole blood with the PAXgene blood miRNA kit on an automated QIAcube, without T cell sorting. Peripheral blood from monozygotic twin pairs, either concordant or discordant for inflammatory bowel disease, underwent deep TCRalpha and TCRbeta repertoire profiling that used unique molecular barcoding. Smoking habits were recorded for all twin pairs, with individuals classified as current, former or never smokers. The specimen was blood. The TCR originated in a human donor with ulcerative colitis or Crohn's disease, or a healthy co-twin of an affected twin (not recorded which).

CDR3 loop: CATSDPGTPTGELFF. Rearrangement joined TRBV24-1 to TRBJ2-2; with no DNA, the TCRdb D assignment of TRBD1 cannot be verified. Taken from cysteine to phenylalanine, the CDR3 has 15 residues. Only the protein sequence is given. Sequences KGHDR (CDR1) and SFDVKD (CDR2) are obtained from the germline V gene.